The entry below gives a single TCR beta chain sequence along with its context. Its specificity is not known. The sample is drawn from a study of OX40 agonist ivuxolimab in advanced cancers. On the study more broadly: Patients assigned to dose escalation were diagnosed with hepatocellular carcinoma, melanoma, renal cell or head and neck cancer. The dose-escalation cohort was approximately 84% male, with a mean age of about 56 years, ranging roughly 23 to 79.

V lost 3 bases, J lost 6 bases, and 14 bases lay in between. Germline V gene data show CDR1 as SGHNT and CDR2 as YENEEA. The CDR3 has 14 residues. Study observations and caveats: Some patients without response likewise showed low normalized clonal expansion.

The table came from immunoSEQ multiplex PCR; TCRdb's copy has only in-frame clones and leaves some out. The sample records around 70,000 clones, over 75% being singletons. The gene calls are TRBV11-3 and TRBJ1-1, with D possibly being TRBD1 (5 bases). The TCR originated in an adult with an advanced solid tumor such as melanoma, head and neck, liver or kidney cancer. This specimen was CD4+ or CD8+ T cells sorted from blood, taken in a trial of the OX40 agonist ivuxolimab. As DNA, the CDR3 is TGTGCCAGCAGCTTTCAAGGGGATAAGGCTGAAGCTTTCTTT. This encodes CASSFQGDKAEAFF.